The 12 T cell receptor beta chains listed next were all sequenced from one sample in a study of cytomegalovirus exposure and HLA in healthy donors. Only in-frame clones appear in the TCRdb table, and some are missing; sequencing was by immunoSEQ multiplex PCR. The sample includes about 140,000 clones, 85% to 90% of them seen just once. The material sequenced was PBMCs. These receptors were obtained from a man aged 18 to 35 in good health and CMV-seronegative.

The chain carries TRBV6-1 and TRBJ1-2; 9 bases are a match to TRBD1. Germline V gene lookup returns CDR1 MNHNS and CDR2 SASEGT. The V and J ends lost 2 bases and 8 bases, in that order; junction bases with no gene match: 6. This CDR3 has 14 amino acids. CDR3 protein: CASSEWGQGYGYTF. For the CDR3, the DNA is TGTGCCAGCAGTGAATGGGGACAGGGTTACGGCTACACCTTC.

The chain uses TRBV21-1 and TRBJ2-1; whether TRBD1, the table's D call, matches the DNA was not checked. TRBV21-1 is a listed pseudogene. CDR3 length: 16 residues. This CDR3 reads CASTRLSQGARNEQFF. CDR3 nucleotide sequence: TGTGCCAGCACTCGCCTTTCACAGGGGGCGCGGAATGAGCAGTTCTTC.

The CDR3 DNA is TGTGCCAGCAGCTTAACGCGAGGGCCATACGAGCAGTACTTC. Protein product: CASSLTRGPYEQYF. V usage is TRBV11-2 and J usage is TRBJ2-7; possibly TRBD2 for D (5 bases). V dropped 2 bases and J dropped 4 bases, with 12 bases sitting between them. In germline, CDR1 is SGHAT, CDR2 FQNNGV. The CDR3 spans 14 residues. Combining the CDR3 with reference TRBV11-2 and TRBJ2-7 gives the whole variable domain EAGVAQSPRYKIIEKRQSVAFWCNPISGHATLYWYQQILGQGPKLLIQFQNNGVVDDSQLPKDRFSAERLKGVDSTLKIQPAKLEDSAVYLCASSLTRGPYEQYFGPGTRLTVT.

V is TRBV27 and J is TRBJ1-5; 11 bases are shared with TRBD1. Germline loops: CDR1 MNHEY, CDR2 SMNVEV (reference sequence). The CDR3 has 14 residues. The J segment lost 4 bases and the V segment lost 6 bases, leaving 2 bases of the junction unmatched. In DNA form, the CDR3 reads TGTGCCAGCAGGGGGACAGGGGGGAATCAGCCCCAGCATTTT. It codes for CASRGTGGNQPQHF.

The chain carries TRBV19 and TRBJ2-7; 8 nucleotides align to TRBD2. CDR1 is LNHDA, CDR2 SQIVND, per germline (reference sequence). The CDR3 loop spans 15 amino acids. V was pared by 3 bases and J by 0 bases, with 4 bases of the junction left unmatched. CDR3 nucleotide sequence: TGTGCCAGTAGTATTACGGCGGGGGGCTCCTACGAGCAGTACTTC. This translates into CASSITAGGSYEQYF. The full variable domain, rest sourced from reference TRBV19 and TRBJ2-7, is DGGITQSPKYLFRKEGQNVTLSCEQNLNHDAMYWYRQDPGQGLRLIYYSQIVNDFQKGDIAEGYSVSREKKESFPLTVTSAQKNPTAFYLCASSITAGGSYEQYFGPGTRLTVT.

In DNA, the CDR3 is TGTGCTAGTGGTTTCGGCAGGACCTACGAGCAGTACTTC. Its translation: CASGFGRTYEQYF. The chain recombines TRBV12-5 with TRBJ2-7, with D unclear. Germline assignment: CDR1 LGHNT and CDR2 FRNRAP. Trimming removed 3 bases at V and 2 bases at J, with 8 bases between. This CDR3 has 13 amino acids.

The gene calls are TRBV6-4 and TRBJ2-6; D is ambiguous. Germline-derived CDR1 and CDR2 are MRHNA and SNTAGT. There are 14 residues in the CDR3. The V end was cut by 0 bases, the J end by 2 bases, with 2 bases between. The CDR3 region has the DNA TGTGCCAGCAGTGACTCTACTGGGGCCAACGTCCTGACTTTC. Protein sequence: CASSDSTGANVLTF.

There are a few counts of this clone. The chain couples TRBV16 to TRBJ2-7; 8 bases fit TRBD1. The ends lost 4 bases at V and 5 bases at J; junction bases unmatched: 10. This CDR3 has 15 amino acids. CDR1 and CDR2 from the germline V gene are KGHSY and FQNENV. The CDR3 sequence is CASSRETGVVDEQYF. The DNA of the CDR3 is TGTGCCAGCAGCCGGGAGACAGGGGTTGTGGACGAGCAGTACTTC.

In this sample, this clone turned up once. The CDR3 DNA reads as TGTGCCAGCAGCATATTGCCGGGGAGCACCGGGGAGCTGTTTTTT. It yields the protein CASSILPGSTGELFF. The chain carries TRBV6-1 and TRBJ2-2, with D possibly TRBD2 on 5 matching bases. Between the trimmed V and J ends, which lost 6 bases and 4 bases, there was a span of 15 bases. This CDR3 has 15 residues. Per germline, CDR1 MNHNS and CDR2 SASEGT.

The V call is TRBV9, the J call TRBJ2-2, with 7 bases identical to TRBD2. Germline loops: CDR1 SGDLS, CDR2 YYNGEE. This CDR3 spans 15 amino acids. The ends lost 0 bases at V and 3 bases at J; junction bases unmatched: 2. CDR3 protein: CASSVGGGDTGELFF. CDR3 nucleotide sequence: TGTGCCAGCAGCGTAGGGGGAGGGGACACCGGGGAGCTGTTTTTT.

The chain has TRBV5-1 and TRBJ2-6; no clear D. Trimming took 2 bases from V and 0 from J, leaving 6 bases between them. The CDR3 length is 15 residues. The germline V gene has CDR1 SGHRS and CDR2 YFSETQ. This CDR3 is CASSLTASGANVLTF. CDR3 sequence (DNA): TGCGCCAGCAGCTTAACAGCCTCTGGGGCCAACGTCCTGACTTTC.

The chain recombines TRBV7-6 with TRBJ2-2; no firm D call. Trimming took 3 bases from V and 3 from J, leaving 5 bases between them. Germline loops: CDR1 SGHVS, CDR2 FNYEAQ. This CDR3 is built from 13 residues. CDR3 loop: CASSFTDTGELFF. DNA of the CDR3: TGTGCCAGCAGCTTTACAGACACCGGGGAGCTGTTTTTT.